The clone carrying this TCR beta chain has only a few counts. Its specificity is not known. The source of the sample is a study of T-cell memory formation after mild COVID-19. Overall study results and limits: Contracting CD8+ clones were enriched in EMRA, CD4+ mainly in CM and EM.

TCRdb used MiXCR to reprocess the 5' RACE reads, holding one entry per CDR3 protein. The sample lists a few hundred thousand distinct CDR3 sequences; around 20% were seen once. Trimming left V 6 bases short and J 5 bases short, with 11 bases between. The CDR3 runs 13 residues. The germline V gene has CDR1 MNHNY and CDR2 SVGAGI (reference sequence). The TCR was taken from a man between 18 and 29 years old who had mild COVID-19 (a few samples of this study predate the infection). Cell type and time point are not known. Sequencing was performed on PBMCs or a T cell subset sorted from them (not recorded which). The chain links TRBV6-6 to TRBJ1-5, with no clear D. This CDR3 reads CASSRTKYQPQHF. CDR3 nucleotide sequence: TGTGCCAGCAGCCGTACCAAGTATCAGCCCCAGCATTTT.